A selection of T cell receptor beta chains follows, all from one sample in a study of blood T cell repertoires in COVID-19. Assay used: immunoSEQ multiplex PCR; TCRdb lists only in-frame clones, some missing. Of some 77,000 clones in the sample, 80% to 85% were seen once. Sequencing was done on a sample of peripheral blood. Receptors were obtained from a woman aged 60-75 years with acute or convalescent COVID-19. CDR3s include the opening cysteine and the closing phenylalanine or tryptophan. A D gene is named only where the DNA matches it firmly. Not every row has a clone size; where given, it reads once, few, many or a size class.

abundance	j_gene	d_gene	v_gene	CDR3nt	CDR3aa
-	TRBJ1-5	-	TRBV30	TGTGCCTGGAGCCACCTCGGAGGGGCCGCGAATCAGCCCCAGCATTTT	CAWSHLGGAANQPQHF
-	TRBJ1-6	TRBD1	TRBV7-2	TGTGCCAGCAGCTTCGACAGGGGGGCACCCCTCCACTTT	CASSFDRGAPLHF
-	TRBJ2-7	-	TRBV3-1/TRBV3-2	TGTGCCAGCAGCCAGCTAACAGGGTTGGGTGAGCAGTACTTC	CASSQLTGLGEQYF
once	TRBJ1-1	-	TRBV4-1	TGCGCCAGCAGCCAGACCGGTGCAGGGAACACTGAAGCTTTCTTT	CASSQTGAGNTEAFF
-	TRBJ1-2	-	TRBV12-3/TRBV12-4	TGTGCCAGCAGTTTAGGGGGCTTAGATGGCTACACCTTC	CASSLGGLDGYTF
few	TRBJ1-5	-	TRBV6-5	TGTGCCAGCACCGAACAAGACTACAATCAGCCCCAGCATTTT	CASTEQDYNQPQHF
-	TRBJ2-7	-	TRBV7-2	TGTGCCAGCAGCTTAGCCACTAGATTGGAAAACGAGCAGTACTTC	CASSLATRLENEQYF
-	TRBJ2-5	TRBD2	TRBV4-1	TGCGCCAGCAGCCAAGATTGGCCTGCCGGGGGGGGGCAAGAGACCCAGTACTTC	CASSQDWPAGGGQETQYF
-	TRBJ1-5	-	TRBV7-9	TGTGCCAGCAGCTTAATCGGGCAGGGCAAGAACGGCAATCAGCCCCAGCATTTT	CASSLIGQGKNGNQPQHF
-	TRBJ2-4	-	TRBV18	TGTGCCAGCTCACTTAAACAGGCAAAACTAGCCAAAAACATTCAGTACTTC	CASSLKQAKLAKNIQYF
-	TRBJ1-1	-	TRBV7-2	TGTGCCAGCAGCGTGGGCCGAAACACTGAAGCTTTCTTT	CASSVGRNTEAFF
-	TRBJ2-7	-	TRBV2	TGTGCCAGCAGCGCCAGCTCCTACGAGCAGTACTTC	CASSASSYEQYF
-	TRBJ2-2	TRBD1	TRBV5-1	TGCGCCAGCAGCAAAAAGACAGGGACCGGGGAGCTGTTTTTT	CASSKKTGTGELFF